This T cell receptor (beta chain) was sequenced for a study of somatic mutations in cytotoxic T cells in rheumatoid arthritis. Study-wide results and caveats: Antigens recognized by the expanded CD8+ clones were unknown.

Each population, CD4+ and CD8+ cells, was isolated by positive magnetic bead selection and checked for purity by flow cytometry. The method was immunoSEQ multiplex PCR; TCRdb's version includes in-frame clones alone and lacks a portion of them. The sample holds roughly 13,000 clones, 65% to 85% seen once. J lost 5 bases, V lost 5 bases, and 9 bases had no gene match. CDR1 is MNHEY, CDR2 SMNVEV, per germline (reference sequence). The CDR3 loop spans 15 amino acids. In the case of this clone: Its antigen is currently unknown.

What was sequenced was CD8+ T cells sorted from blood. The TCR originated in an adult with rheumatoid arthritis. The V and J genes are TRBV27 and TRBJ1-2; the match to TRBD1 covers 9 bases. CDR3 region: CASSIDGTGTYGYTF. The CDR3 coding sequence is TGTGCCAGCAGTATAGACGGGACAGGGACATATGGCTACACCTTC.